This record concerns one T cell receptor (beta chain) sequence. Its antigen remains unknown. This sample was included in a study of STAT5B mutations in CD4+ large granular lymphocyte leukemia. General study results and limits: The CD4+ versus CD8+ T-LGLL clonality difference may reflect limited sample size.

In the original processing: A productive frequency of 2.59 x 10-5 was the lowest detectable. Here immunoSEQ multiplex PCR was the method, and the copy in TCRdb shows in-frame clones only, minus some. Clone size and V and J calls were adopted from that table, with D and trimming inferred from the DNA. Here the sample spans some 20,000 clones, 60% to 85% being singletons. The ends were cut back, 5 bases at V and 7 bases at J, with 11 bases in the middle. The length of the CDR3 is 12 residues. The germline CDR1 and CDR2 sequences are MDHEN and SYDVKM. This clonotype was sampled from a human donor in good health. This chain joins TRBV28 and TRBJ1-2; a weak D match, TRBD1 (5 bases). Specimen: CD4+ T cells from blood buffy coats. The CDR3 sequence: CASSTSGTGYTF. The CDR3 bases are TGTGCCAGCAGTACTTCAGGGACTGGCTACACCTTC.